This T cell receptor beta chain stems from a study of human T cells and chemical hapten exposure. About the study: TCR yield per sample varied, mainly due to pooled library volumes. Findings and limits, study-wide: Sensitization with DPC brought no change to TCRs above 1 in 1000 in frequency.

It was unfractionated whole blood from which total RNA was extracted. This clonotype was seen ten or more times. The antigen remains unidentified. V lost 5 bases to trimming and J lost 1 base; unmatched junction nucleotides: 14. Germline loops: CDR1 MNHNY, CDR2 SVGAGI (reference sequence). The CDR3 has 18 amino acids. During construction of the library, unique molecular identifiers were attached to individual cDNA molecules for quantitative, reproducible TCR counting. Source study methods: From approximately 25,000 to 650,000 TCRs were found per sample, with a median of approximately 96,000. Via MiXCR, TCRdb re-called the reads, giving one row per CDR3 protein. None of the V and J calls come from the authors' own analysis; TCRdb made them. The repertoire holds 95,000 to 150,000 distinct CDR3 sequences, with 6.5% to 10% as singletons.

Material: whole blood. The source is a human donor in good health. Some clones in this sample may be carry-over from other donors' samples. The chain is built from TRBV6-6 and TRBJ1-2, with 9 nucleotides matching TRBD1. CDR3 residues: CASSPNITGTGINYGYTF. In DNA form, the CDR3 reads TGTGCCAGCAGTCCCAACATTACCGGGACAGGGATTAACTATGGCTACACCTTC.